The text below deals with one TCR beta chain. Its specific antigen is unknown. No base quality values were provided; no much bigger clone lies one nucleotide off. This entry is derived from a study of cytomegalovirus exposure and HLA in healthy donors (TCRdb year 2017). With regard to the full study: An earlier analysis of several hundred of the donors reported roughly 270 Gb of sequence data and 117 million unique TCR beta sequences from 150 million to 200 million T cells. An early release that covered 500 to 800 HLA-typed donors contained approximately 300 gigabases of sequencing data and approximately 85 million unique TCR sequences. Of the 300 to 400 genotyped donors, roughly 85% fell in the genetic ancestry cluster associated with self-reported Caucasian donors. The study aimed to test whether signatures of past pathogen exposure could be identified by cataloging public T cell receptors. The T cell repertoires of some 670 subjects were profiled by immunosequencing and related to cytomegalovirus serostatus. In addition to the first cohort of 666 subjects, a separate validation cohort of 120 different subjects was used. High-throughput TCR immunosequencing, statistical association of individual TCRs with disease status, and machine learning were combined to predict cytomegalovirus infection status. A later analysis re-examined previously published TCR beta repertoires from 600 to 700 donors and added high-resolution HLA genotyping to investigate patterns of TCR occurrence. The later analysis used no new phenotypic data to find candidate immune exposures, relying instead on TCR beta sequences and their occurrence across donors. An earlier analysis of some 500 of the donors applied high-throughput TCR beta sequencing to assess whether each TCR beta V gene segment acted as functional or pseudogenic. Donor age, sex, ethnicity and CMV serostatus were compiled together with the repertoire data. A later genetic analysis used genome-wide SNP genotypes for about 55% of the 666 donors, treating that subset as a discovery cohort. Every discovery cohort repertoire had been produced on one sequencing platform. HLA typing included class I and class II loci at four-digit resolution. The number of donors typed differed by locus, with about 629-630 for A, B, C, DRB1 and DQB1, roughly 520 for DQA1, some 570 for DPA1, and under 490 for DPB1. Because of strong linkage in the cohort, roughly five DR-DQ haplotypes were treated as single units for association and clustering. Among around 400 genotyped donors of the cohort, an average of approximately 240,000 unique TCR beta nucleotide sequences were sequenced per donor, roughly a sixth of them non-productive. The research as a whole found: An association between a missense DCLRE1C variant and V-gene and J-gene trimming of TCR beta chains was found in a later genetic analysis and replicated in an independent cohort. A further reported finding was that TCR beta sequences accurately predicted the HLA-A and HLA-B alleles for most subjects in the first cohort. Most TCR sequences were observed very rarely across donors, whereas some public TCRs were present in many individuals. In a later analysis, several top co-occurrence clusters were reported to appear linked to parvovirus B19, influenza, CMV and Epstein-Barr virus. The earlier analysis of a few hundred of the donors excluded 15 to 20 rarely observed V segments, including chromosome 9 orphons, because counts were too low. In both the original and validation cohorts, the classifier was reported to diagnose cytomegalovirus status with high specificity and sensitivity. The only immune exposure information available for the cohort was CMV serostatus. Presence/absence analyses assumed roughly uniform sequencing depth across donors, an assumption that may not hold. Broadly in line with IMGT annotations, most TCR beta V segments showed up in productive rearrangements about 87% or about 30% of the time in an earlier analysis of some 590 of the donors. Correlated functional status among segregating V segments might be attributable to linkage disequilibrium, but an unknown experimental factor could not be ruled out. Because HLA typing was missing for some donors at each locus, association tests included only the typed subset. Three of the identified cytomegalovirus-associated TCR beta chains were confirmed in vitro to be specific for cytomegalovirus antigens. Compared with the 666-donor mean, donors in an Asian-associated ancestry cluster had fewer N-insertions in productive TCRs, according to a later genetic analysis. This cohort had only TCR beta chains sequenced, and the lack of alpha or paired-chain data limited which features could be detected. Specific HLA alleles were associated with 15,000 to 20,000 TCR beta sequences at a false discovery rate of 0.05 in a later analysis. In the study, 150 to 200 TCR beta chains were listed as associated with cytomegalovirus. Some IMGT-functional V segments, including TRBV6-2 and TRBV6-3, could not be distinguished by the 87-base-pair reads and were therefore excluded. In a later analysis, most CMV-associated TCR beta chains were found to appear HLA-restricted, with HLA associations seemingly driven largely by CMV exposure. It was suggested by the authors that the approach could potentially be generalized to other disease states and immunological phenotypes. In a later analysis, HLA-associated TCR beta chains were found to be more clonally expanded and to have lower generation probabilities than equally common non-associated chains. Assigning TCR associations to individual alleles was difficult when HLA alleles, especially DR and DQ, strongly co-occurred. A cluster of highly shared sequence variants was judged likely to be a technical artifact of the sequencing pipeline. According to a later analysis, TCR association rates differed among HLA loci, with DRB1 alleles showing the most associated TCRs and HLA-C alleles showing the fewest.

Spanning cysteine to phenylalanine, the CDR3 consists of 17 amino acids. The entry retains the CDR3 DNA only, 51 bases that are in frame from base 1. For this chain, trimming is 5 bases at the V end and 5 bases at the J end, and the number of junction bases without a gene match is 14. The germline V gene sets CDR1 to ENHRY and CDR2 to SYGVKD. Preparation of the library involved the immunoSEQ multiplex PCR assay. For the multiplex PCR, a mixture combining 60 forward primers for TCR Vbeta segments and 13 reverse primers for TCR Jbeta segments was used. A multiplex PCR assay on genomic DNA amplified the CDR3 region of rearranged TCR beta genes. Amplified TCR beta libraries were sequenced as 87-base-pair reads on the Illumina HiSeq System. In the paper's pipeline: A later analysis counted tens of millions of unique TCR beta chains across the 650 to 800 repertoires, and around 9.9 million of these chains were shared by at least two donors. To remove PCR and sequencing errors, raw reads were error-corrected and collapsed into unique sequences using a nearest-neighbor algorithm that merged closely related sequences. Alignment of CDR3 sequences to IMGT reference sequences was used to assign V, D and J gene segments. For a sequence to be retained, a match of at least six nucleotides was required to both a V gene segment and a J gene segment. A rearrangement counted as productive if the CDR3 had no stop codons and remained in frame with V and J, and every other rearrangement counted as non-productive. CDR3 was defined according to IMGT convention as the region running from the second conserved V-encoded cysteine to the conserved J-encoded phenylalanine. In an earlier analysis of around 570 of the donors, sequences lacking an unambiguous match to a single V gene segment were excluded. An earlier analysis of a few hundred of the donors called V segments functional above 56.7% productive rearrangements and segregating when the between-donor standard deviation exceeded 5%. A statistical classification framework was developed to diagnose cytomegalovirus status using the catalog of TCR beta chain sequences. In a later analysis, V and J genes were assigned by comparing TCR nucleotide sequences against IMGT/GENE-DB human TR gene sequences. In a later analysis, CDR3 sequences and most-parsimonious VDJ recombination scenarios were assigned using the TCRdist pipeline. A later analysis defined each TCR beta chain by its CDR3 amino acid sequence plus V-gene family, and excluded reads lacking a unique V-gene family. To address suspected cross-contamination and a sequencing artifact, a later analysis removed approximately 590 highly shared, low-generation-probability nucleotide sequences. In a later analysis, a clonal expansion index was calculated for each public chain from normalized within-repertoire ranks of inferred template counts. A later analysis computed generation probabilities with a VDJ recombination model fitted to out-of-frame rearrangements, and checked the results against IGoR. A later analysis scored TCR-TCR, TCR-HLA and TCR-CMV co-occurrence with hypergeometric tests, applying a repertoire-size bias correction to TCR pairs. False discovery rates were estimated in a later analysis by permuting HLA or CMV assignments 20 times. In a later analysis, co-occurring TCRs were grouped using DBSCAN, and TCRdist sequence similarity was added for clustering within HLA-allele-positive subsets. For co-occurrence clustering, repertoires with fewer than 30,000 or more than 120,000 public chains were excluded, along with five repertoires with anomalous nucleotide sharing. The table comes from immuneACCESS by way of TCRdb, which keeps in-frame sequences with V and J called. Part of the clones is missing from these tables; in studies checked, under half for an unresolved V gene and the rest for unknown reasons. Clone size and V and J calls were adopted from that table, with D and trimming inferred from the DNA. The sample profile shows approximately 150,000 clones; roughly 70% of them were found once. The top ten hold 2.5% to 3% of the sample.

The cohort comprised around 690 healthy bone marrow donors. At the time of sampling, all cohort members were nominally healthy, though unrecorded immune exposures were likely present. The donor tested CMV seropositive, placing the donor among the approximately 290 seropositive members of the cohort. A peripheral blood sample was provided by each donor, and peripheral blood mononuclear cells were used for TCR beta sequencing. Genomic DNA was extracted from the blood cell samples with the Qiagen DNeasy Blood Extraction Kit. The specimen sequenced was PBMCs. Recombination connected TRBV10-3 to TRBJ2-2; 7 bases in the junction line up with TRBD2. The clonotype was recovered from a woman between 35 and 50 years old in good health and CMV-seropositive. The CDR3 amino acid sequence is: CAISKTGREEMTGELFF. Here is the DNA: TGTGCCATCAGTAAAACAGGCCGGGAGGAGATGACCGGGGAGCTGTTTTTT.